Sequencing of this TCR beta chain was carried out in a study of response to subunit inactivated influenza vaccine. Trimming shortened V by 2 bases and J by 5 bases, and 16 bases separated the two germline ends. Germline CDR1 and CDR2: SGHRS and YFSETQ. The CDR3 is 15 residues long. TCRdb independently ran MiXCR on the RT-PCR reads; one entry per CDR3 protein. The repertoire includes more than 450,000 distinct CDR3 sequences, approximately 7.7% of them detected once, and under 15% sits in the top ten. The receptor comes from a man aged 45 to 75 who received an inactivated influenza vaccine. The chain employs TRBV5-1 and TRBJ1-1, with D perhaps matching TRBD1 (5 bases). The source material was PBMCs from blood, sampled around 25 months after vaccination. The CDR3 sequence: CASSLQARGSTEAFF. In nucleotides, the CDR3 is TGCGCCAGCAGCTTACAGGCGCGAGGGAGTACTGAAGCTTTCTTT.